Listed here is a single T cell receptor beta chain. Its matching antigen is unknown. This sample is drawn from a study of T cell responses to AZD1222 COVID-19 vaccine. Overall study results and limits: There were mostly white British donors and more females than males, and clonal diversity was possibly underestimated. After two AZD1222 doses, spike-specific TCR breadth and depth rose versus day 0. Nearly half of the spike-specific TCRs reportedly recognize variant regions that carry no mutations. Across the whole spike, CD4 TCRs peaked at regions 160-218 and 743-854.

TCRdb keeps only in-frame clones here, not all; method: immunoSEQ multiplex PCR. The data hold 120,000 to 150,000 clones, with about 91% observed a single time. The CDR3 contains 15 residues. The germline gives CDR1 KGHDR, CDR2 SFDVKD. V was clipped by 6 bases and J by 3 bases; unmatched bases: 7. The chain couples TRBV24-1 to TRBJ2-1; 7 bases agree with TRBD2. The sample consisted of peripheral blood, taken on day 0 of AZD1222 vaccination. This TCR came from an adult in good health. CDR3 in amino acids: CATSQPGGFYNEQFF. Written as DNA, the CDR3 is TGTGCCACCAGTCAACCGGGGGGTTTCTACAATGAGCAGTTCTTC.